A selection of T cell receptor beta chains follows, all from one sample in a study of control samples from healthy donors and cancer patients. Generated by immunoSEQ multiplex PCR, the TCRdb table keeps only in-frame clones and is missing some. Found here are about 26,000 clones, around 83% of them singletons; the top ten hold 20% to 25%. The sequenced sample was PBMCs. Receptors originate from a man aged 60 to 69 with colorectal cancer. The CDR3 runs from the conserved cysteine through the conserved F or W. Size tells how often a clone was seen (once, few, many) or the class of an expanded clone, and some rows leave it out.

clone size | V gene | CDR3 protein
NA | TRBV6-1 | CASSARDNHRGMGGTEAFF
NA | TRBV5-6 | CASSFTGAIYSPLHF
NA | TRBV29-1 | CSVGRSVNQPQHF
few | TRBV25-1 | CASSESTQADTQYF
NA | TRBV20-1 | CSASAGGNTEAFF
NA | TRBV5-1 | CASSLGSASPLHF
NA | TRBV18 | CASSPQGSGNTIYF
NA | TRBV2 | CASAFGSYEQYF
NA | TRBV7-9 | CASSLAEFNSPLHF
once | TRBV5-1 | CASSLTGTGGNIQYF
NA | TRBV9 | CASSAPGLTSYNEQFF
NA | TRBV27 | CASSSRWIGQGHTDGDTQYF
NA | TRBV7-9 | CASRLGASGDTQYF
NA | TRBV3-1/TRBV3-2 | CASSRIVGNTIYF
few | TRBV5-1 | CASSFWDRNTEAFF
NA | TRBV19 | CASRDRGRSDGYTF
NA | TRBV10-3 | CAISPPRANTGELFF
NA | TRBV15 | CATSSRQGDYGYTF
NA | TRBV6-5 | CASSYQGRAGNTIYF
NA | TRBV3-1/TRBV3-2 | CASSQVGSGQHF
once | TRBV7-2 | CASSSSSGGAGETQYF
NA | TRBV30 | CAWTVTGIKRSSGNTIYF
once | TRBV6-1 | CASSEARDIQYF
NA | TRBV7-9 | CASSSGSQETQYF
once | TRBV18 | CASSPHENTEAFF
NA | TRBV18 | CASSLWTGGSGPRSTEAFF
NA | TRBV10-3 | CAIQGESYNEQFF
NA | TRBV14 | CASSHSQGKTYGYTF
NA | TRBV6-5 | CASSYSMNSAEAFF
NA | TRBV5-5 | CASSWVGTALYGYTF
NA | TRBV6-5 | CASSRGQYNEQFF
NA | TRBV18 | CASSPLRGNTGELFF
NA | TRBV2 | CASSYPGAPDYGYTF
NA | TRBV30 | CAWSRAGRAEAFF
NA | TRBV18 | CASSPGLGNTIYF
NA | TRBV24-1 | CATSDTRRGDTQYF
NA | TRBV4-3 | CASSQSAGSYNSPLHF
few | TRBV9 | CASSVDSSGNTIYF
NA | TRBV3-1/TRBV3-2 | CASSRQGEVEAFF
NA | TRBV4-1 | CASSQGKGLRNQPQHF
NA | TRBV29-1 | CSVATGTGGYGYTF